What follows are 7 T cell receptor beta chains derived from one specimen sequenced in a study of T cell responses to AZD1222 COVID-19 vaccine. Assay: immunoSEQ multiplex PCR; the TCRdb copy retains only in-frame clones and omits some. This sample yields 20,000 or so clones, of which roughly 84% are seen a single time; more than 15% belongs to the top ten. The material sequenced was peripheral blood, taken 28 days after the second AZD1222 dose. These receptors were taken from an adult who received the AZD1222 COVID-19 vaccine.

The rearrangement joins TRBV5-1 to TRBJ1-6; no firm D call. The germline V gene has CDR1 SGHRS and CDR2 YFSETQ. This CDR3 region has 18 residues. The V end was cut by 9 bases, the J end by 2 bases, with 24 bases between. This CDR3 reads CATLAPTRFPPYNSPLHF. CDR3 in DNA: TGCGCCACCTTGGCCCCAACCCGCTTTCCCCCCTATAATTCACCCCTCCACTTT. The full variable domain, in which reference TRBV5-1 and TRBJ1-6 provide the parts outside the CDR3, is KAGVTQTPRYLIKTRGQQVTLSCSPISGHRSVSWYQQTPGQGLQFLFEYFSETQRNKGNFPGRFSGRQFSNSRSEMNVSTLELGDSALYLCATLAPTRFPPYNSPLHFGNGTRLTVT.

The rearrangement links TRBV10-1 to TRBJ2-3; D unresolved. Germline V gene lookup returns CDR1 WNHNN and CDR2 SYGVQD (reference sequence). The CDR3 is 12 amino acids. V lost 5 bases, J lost 1 base, and 4 bases lay in between. This CDR3 is CASSPGTDTQYF. As DNA, the CDR3 is TGCGCCAGCAGTCCGGGCACAGATACGCAGTATTTT.

This clone was detected only a few times. The chain couples TRBV7-8 to TRBJ1-4, with D uncertain. Trimming cost V 6 bases and J 5 bases, with 19 bases left between them. This CDR3 comprises 16 residues. Germline CDR1 reads SGHVS; CDR2 reads FQNEAQ. The CDR3 bases are TGTGCCAGCAGGCCGACCCCCGGGGATCCAAATGAAAAACTGTTTTTT. Its protein product is CASRPTPGDPNEKLFF.

This clone was picked up a small number of times. The V call is TRBV27, the J call TRBJ2-2, with D tentatively TRBD1 (5 bases). The germline CDR1 and CDR2 sequences are MNHEY and SMNVEV (reference sequence). This CDR3 comprises 13 residues. Trimming took 5 bases from V and 7 from J, leaving 11 bases between them. CDR3 loop: CASSMVGRGELFF. In nucleotides, the CDR3 is TGTGCCAGCAGTATGGTGGGGCGCGGGGAGCTGTTTTTT.

This clone was observed once. The rearrangement uses TRBV14 and TRBJ1-1, with 7 bases aligning to TRBD1. The CDR3 is 15 residues long. J was trimmed by 7 bases and V by 2 bases; bases with no gene match: 10. Germline CDR1 is SGHDN and CDR2 is FVKESK. The CDR3 DNA follows: TGTGCCAGCAGCCAATGGGACAGCTCCCGGAGTGAAGCTTTCTTT. This sequence encodes CASSQWDSSRSEAFF.

V usage is TRBV3-1 (or the pseudogene TRBV3-2) and J usage is TRBJ2-3, with 11 positions matching TRBD2. Germline CDR1 reads LGHDT; CDR2 reads YNNKEL (reference sequence). The trim removed 6 bases at V and 4 bases at J, leaving 6 bases unmatched. The CDR3 consists of 15 residues. In DNA, the CDR3 is TGTGCCAGCAGTCGGCTAGCGGGAGGCCCAGATACGCAGTATTTT. The encoded protein is CASSRLAGGPDTQYF.

This clone was seen a single time. The rearrangement uses TRBV4-2 and TRBJ1-1; D remains ambiguous. The CDR3 totals 14 residues. Germline lookup yields CDR1 LGHNA and CDR2 YNFKEQ. The V gene lost 5 bases and the J gene lost 8 bases, with 18 bases spanning the gap. CDR3 loop: CASSSTSALGEAFF. The CDR3, as DNA: TGTGCCAGCAGCTCGACGTCAGCTTTAGGGGAAGCTTTCTTT.